The present TCR beta chain was sequenced within a study of response to subunit inactivated influenza vaccine. Via MiXCR, TCRdb re-called the RT-PCR reads, giving one row per CDR3 protein. The repertoire holds 650,000 to 800,000 distinct CDR3 sequences, with over 11% as singletons. Findings of the study overall: With each seasonal influenza vaccination, the authors suggested, few new T cells are recruited.

Worth noting for this clonotype: Its antigen is still unknown.

V gave up 3 bases and J gave up 3 bases, with 11 bases separating them. This CDR3 is built from 14 residues. The rearrangement uses TRBV12-3 or TRBV12-4 and TRBJ1-1, with a weak D call TRBD1 (6 bases). Sequences were derived from PBMCs from blood, sampled around two weeks before vaccination. The sequence was obtained from a man aged 45 to 65 who received an inactivated influenza vaccine. Written as DNA, the CDR3 is TGTGCCAGCAGTTTCAGCAGGACAGACACTGAAGCTTTCTTT. It codes for CASSFSRTDTEAFF.